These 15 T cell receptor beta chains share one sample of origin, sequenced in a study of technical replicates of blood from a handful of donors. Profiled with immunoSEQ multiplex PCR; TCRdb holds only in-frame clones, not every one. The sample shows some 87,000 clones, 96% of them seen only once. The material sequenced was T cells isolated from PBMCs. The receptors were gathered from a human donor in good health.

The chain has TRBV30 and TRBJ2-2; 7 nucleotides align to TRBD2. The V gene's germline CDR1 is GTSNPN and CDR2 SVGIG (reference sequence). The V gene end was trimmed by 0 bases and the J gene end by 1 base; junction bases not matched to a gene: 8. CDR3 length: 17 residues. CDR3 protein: CAWSVKGGWVNTGELFF. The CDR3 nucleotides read TGTGCCTGGAGTGTGAAGGGAGGGTGGGTGAACACCGGGGAGCTGTTTTTT.

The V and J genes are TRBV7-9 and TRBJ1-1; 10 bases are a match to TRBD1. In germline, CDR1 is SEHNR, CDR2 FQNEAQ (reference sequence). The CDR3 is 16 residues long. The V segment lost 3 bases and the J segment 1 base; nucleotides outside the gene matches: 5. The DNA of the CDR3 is TGTGCCAGCAGCTTGCAGGGACAGGGGTCGAACACTGAAGCTTTCTTT. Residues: CASSLQGQGSNTEAFF.

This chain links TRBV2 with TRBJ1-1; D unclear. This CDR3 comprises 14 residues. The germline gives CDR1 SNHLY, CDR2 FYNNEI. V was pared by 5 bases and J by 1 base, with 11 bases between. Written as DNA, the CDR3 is TGTGCCAGCAGTTCTCTGCAGCGGAACACTGAAGCTTTCTTT. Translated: CASSSLQRNTEAFF.

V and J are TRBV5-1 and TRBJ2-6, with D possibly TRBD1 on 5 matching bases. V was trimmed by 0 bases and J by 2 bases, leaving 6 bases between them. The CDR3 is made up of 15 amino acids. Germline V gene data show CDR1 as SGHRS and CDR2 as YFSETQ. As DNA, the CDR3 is TGCGCCAGCAGCTTGGAGGGGACTGGGGCCAACGTCCTGACTTTC. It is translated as CASSLEGTGANVLTF.

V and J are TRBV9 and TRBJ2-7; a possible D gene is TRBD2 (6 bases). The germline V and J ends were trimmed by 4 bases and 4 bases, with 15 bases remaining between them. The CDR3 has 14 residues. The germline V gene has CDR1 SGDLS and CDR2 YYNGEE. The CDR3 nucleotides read TGTGCCAGCAGCACTACTAGCTTGGTTTACGAGCAGTACTTC. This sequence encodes CASSTTSLVYEQYF.

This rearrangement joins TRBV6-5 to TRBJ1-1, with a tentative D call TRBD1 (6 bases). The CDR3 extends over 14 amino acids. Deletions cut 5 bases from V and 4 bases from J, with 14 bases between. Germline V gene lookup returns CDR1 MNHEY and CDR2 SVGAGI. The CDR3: CASSTPGVGTEAFF. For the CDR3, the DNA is TGTGCCAGCAGTACCCCAGGGGTGGGCACTGAAGCTTTCTTT.

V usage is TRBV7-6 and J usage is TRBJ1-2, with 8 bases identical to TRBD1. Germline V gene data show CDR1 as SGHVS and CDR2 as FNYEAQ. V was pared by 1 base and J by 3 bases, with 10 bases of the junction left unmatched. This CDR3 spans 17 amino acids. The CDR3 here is CASSLVSQGAIDYGYTF. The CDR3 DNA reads TGTGCCAGCAGCTTAGTTTCCCAGGGGGCGATTGACTATGGCTACACCTTC.

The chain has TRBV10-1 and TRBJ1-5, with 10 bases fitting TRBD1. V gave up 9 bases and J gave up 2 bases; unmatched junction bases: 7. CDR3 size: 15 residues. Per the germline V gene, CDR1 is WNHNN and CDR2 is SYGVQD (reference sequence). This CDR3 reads CARGPGTGGNQPQHF. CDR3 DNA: TGCGCCAGGGGACCCGGGACAGGGGGCAATCAGCCCCAGCATTTT.

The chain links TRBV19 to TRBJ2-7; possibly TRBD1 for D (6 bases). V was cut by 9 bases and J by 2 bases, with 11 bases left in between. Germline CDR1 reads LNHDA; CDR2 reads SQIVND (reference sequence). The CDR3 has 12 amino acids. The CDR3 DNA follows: TGTGCCAGGAAGGACAGTCCCTACGAGCAGTACTTC. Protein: CARKDSPYEQYF.

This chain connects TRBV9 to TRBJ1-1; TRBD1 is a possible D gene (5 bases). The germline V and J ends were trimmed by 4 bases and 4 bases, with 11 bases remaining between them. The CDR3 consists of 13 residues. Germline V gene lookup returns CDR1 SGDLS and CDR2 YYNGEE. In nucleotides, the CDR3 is TGTGCCAGCAGCTTAGGGGAGGGCACTGAAGCTTTCTTT. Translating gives CASSLGEGTEAFF.

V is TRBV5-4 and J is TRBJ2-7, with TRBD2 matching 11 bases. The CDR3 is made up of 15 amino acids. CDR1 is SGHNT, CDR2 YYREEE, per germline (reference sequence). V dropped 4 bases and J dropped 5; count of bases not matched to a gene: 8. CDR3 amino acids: CASSAPTSGSDEQYF. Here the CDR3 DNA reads TGTGCCAGCAGCGCGCCTACTAGCGGGAGCGACGAGCAGTACTTC.

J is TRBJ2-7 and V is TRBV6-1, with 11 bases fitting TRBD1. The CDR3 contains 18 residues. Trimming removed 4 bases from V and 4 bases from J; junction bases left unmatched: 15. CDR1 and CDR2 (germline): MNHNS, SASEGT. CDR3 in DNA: TGTGCCAGCAGTGGGGGGACAGGGGGGCACTCTATGTTTTACGAGCAGTACTTC. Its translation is CASSGGTGGHSMFYEQYF.

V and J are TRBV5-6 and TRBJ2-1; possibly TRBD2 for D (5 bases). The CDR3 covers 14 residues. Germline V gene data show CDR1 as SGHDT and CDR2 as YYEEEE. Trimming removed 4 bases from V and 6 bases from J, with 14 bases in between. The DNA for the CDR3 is TGTGCCAGCAGCCCCGTCCTAGCTTCCAATGAGCAGTTCTTC. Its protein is CASSPVLASNEQFF. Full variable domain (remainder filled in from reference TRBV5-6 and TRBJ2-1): DAGVTQSPTHLIKTRGQQVTLRCSPKSGHDTVSWYQQALGQGPQFIFQYYEEEERQRGNFPDRFSGHQFPNYSSELNVNALLLGDSALYLCASSPVLASNEQFFGPGTRLTVL.

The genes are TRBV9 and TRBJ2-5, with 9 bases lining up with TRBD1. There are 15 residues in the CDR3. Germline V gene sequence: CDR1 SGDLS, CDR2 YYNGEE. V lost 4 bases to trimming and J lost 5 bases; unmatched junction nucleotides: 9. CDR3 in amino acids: CASSLRDRAVETQYF. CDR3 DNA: TGTGCCAGCAGCCTCCGGGACAGGGCGGTTGAGACCCAGTACTTC.

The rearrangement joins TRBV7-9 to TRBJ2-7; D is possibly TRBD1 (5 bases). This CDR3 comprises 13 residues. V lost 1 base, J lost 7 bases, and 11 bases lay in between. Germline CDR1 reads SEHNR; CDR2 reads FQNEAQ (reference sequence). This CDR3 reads CASSLGTIPEQYF. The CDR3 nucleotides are TGTGCCAGCAGCTTAGGGACAATACCGGAGCAGTACTTC.